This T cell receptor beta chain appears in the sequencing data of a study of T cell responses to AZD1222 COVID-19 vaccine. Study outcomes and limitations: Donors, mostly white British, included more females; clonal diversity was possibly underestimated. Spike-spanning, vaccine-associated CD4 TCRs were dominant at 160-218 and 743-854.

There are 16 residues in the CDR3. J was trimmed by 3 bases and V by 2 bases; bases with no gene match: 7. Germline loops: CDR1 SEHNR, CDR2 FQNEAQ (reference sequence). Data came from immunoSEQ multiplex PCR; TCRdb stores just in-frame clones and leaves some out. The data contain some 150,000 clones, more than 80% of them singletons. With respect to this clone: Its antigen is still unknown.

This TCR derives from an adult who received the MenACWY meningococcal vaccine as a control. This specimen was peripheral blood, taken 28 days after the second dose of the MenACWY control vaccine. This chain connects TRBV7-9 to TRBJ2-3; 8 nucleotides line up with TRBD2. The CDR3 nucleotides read TGTGCCAGCAGCTTATGGAAACTAGCGGATACAGATACGCAGTATTTT. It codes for CASSLWKLADTDTQYF.